This T cell receptor (beta chain) was captured by sequencing in a study of siplizumab effects on memory and regulatory T cells. Study-level results: Siplizumab produced a significant reduction in alloreactive sequences that were traceable to unstimulated CD4+ memory cells.

About this clone itself: Its target is not known.

Germline V gives CDR1 SGHRS, CDR2 YFSETQ. The CDR3 sequence is 13 residues long. V was clipped by 7 bases and J by 5 bases; unmatched bases: 6. TCR templates, about 100,000 per sample, were assayed. Data came from immunoSEQ multiplex PCR; TCRdb stores just in-frame clones and leaves some out. The sample lists 26,000 or so clones; around 84% were seen once. The chain recombines TRBV5-1 with TRBJ1-2; 9 bases align to TRBD1. The sequenced material came from memory CD4+ T cells sorted from blood. This clonotype was sampled from a human donor in good health. CDR3 bases: TGCGCCAGCGGCCAGACAGGGGGTTATGGCTACACCTTC. It translates to CASGQTGGYGYTF.